This is a list of T cell receptor beta chains from one sample in a study of blood T cell repertoires in COVID-19. TCRdb keeps only in-frame clones here, not all; method: immunoSEQ multiplex PCR. The table includes about 50,000 clones, 80% to 90% detected once. Material for sequencing was peripheral blood. These receptors all come from a human donor in a cohort sampled during active COVID-19. Each CDR3 is given with its conserved first and last residue. Fields, in order: D gene, J gene, clone size, V gene, CDR3 DNA, CDR3 protein. The D gene is left open where the match is weak. Size values are once, few and many counts, or a class for expanded clones, and some rows have none.

>NA|TRBJ1-2|NA|TRBV27
TGTGCCAGCAGTTTGGGGGGGGCTGATGGCTACACCTTC
CASSLGGADGYTF
>NA|TRBJ2-7|NA|TRBV2
TGTGCCAGCAGGGGGCTTGAGCAGTACTTC
CASRGLEQYF
>TRBD2|TRBJ2-1|NA|TRBV5-1
TGCGCCAGCAGCCCCCTAGCGGGAGGGCCGGATGAGCAGTTCTTC
CASSPLAGGPDEQFF
>NA|TRBJ1-5|once|TRBV6-6
TGTGCCAGCAGGCTCGACGCAGGGGTAGGGCAGCCCCAGCATTTT
CASRLDAGVGQPQHF
>NA|TRBJ2-1|NA|TRBV19
TGTGCCAGTACCTCCAGCTACAATGAGCAGTTCTTC
CASTSSYNEQFF
>TRBD2|TRBJ2-1|NA|TRBV11-2
TGTGCCAGCAGCTTATTCGCGGGGGGGCGGGACAATGAGCAGTTCTTC
CASSLFAGGRDNEQFF
>NA|TRBJ2-1|NA|TRBV28
TGTGCCAGCAGTTTGCAGGGGGGACTAGTCCCGTTCTTC
CASSLQGGLVPFF
>NA|TRBJ2-7|few|TRBV7-9
TGTGCCAGCAGCTTACCGGGCCCATCCGGACTCTACGAGCAGTACTTC
CASSLPGPSGLYEQYF
>NA|TRBJ2-7|NA|TRBV2
TGTGCCAGCAGTGGGGGGGTCGACGAGCAGTACTTC
CASSGGVDEQYF
>TRBD1|TRBJ2-2|NA|TRBV5-1
TGCGCCAGCAGTCGAACAGGGGGCGCCGGGGAGCTGTTTTTT
CASSRTGGAGELFF
>NA|TRBJ1-1|NA|TRBV11-2
TGTGCCAGCAGCTTAGGATCTAGGACTGAAGCTTTCTTT
CASSLGSRTEAFF
>TRBD1|TRBJ2-3|NA|TRBV11-1
TGTGCCAGCAGCCCCCGGACAGGGATGCCAGATACGCAGTATTTT
CASSPRTGMPDTQYF
>TRBD1|TRBJ1-3|NA|TRBV27
TGTGCCATTGGACAGGGGGGCACCATATATTTT
CAIGQGGTIYF
>NA|TRBJ2-5|NA|TRBV4-2
TGTGCCAGCAGCCAAGAAGGGGGAGTACCGGAGACCCAGTACTTC
CASSQEGGVPETQYF
>TRBD1|TRBJ1-3|few|TRBV27
TGTGCCAGCCAGGGACAGGGAAGAAACACCATATATTTT
CASQGQGRNTIYF